A single sample is the source of the 11 T cell receptor beta chains below, sequenced in a study of regulatory T cells in long-lasting Graves disease. The sample's time point: newly diagnosed GD, antithyroid drugs for less than 3 months. After RNA was extracted from PBMCs, the TCR library was made from it. According to the study, TCR beta libraries were built with iRepertoire HTBI primers and CDR3-region Arm-PCR. TCRdb redid the calling of the multiplex PCR reads with MiXCR, one entry per CDR3 protein. This sample yields approximately 470,000 distinct CDR3 sequences, of which under 20% are seen a single time; 12% belongs to the top ten. The same sample was also studied in work on T cells in Graves' hyperthyroidism and ophthalmopathy.

The source material was peripheral blood mononuclear cells (PBMCs), sampled at new diagnosis, from a patient treated with antithyroid drugs. The receptors stem from a middle-aged man with Graves disease.

This clonotype was seen many times. V usage is TRBV5-1 and J usage is TRBJ2-7; D ambiguous. CDR1 and CDR2 from the germline V gene are SGHRS and YFSETQ. The CDR3 loop spans 11 amino acids. V lost 1 base, J lost 9 bases, and 8 bases lay in between. The CDR3 loop reads CASSLNDGQYF. CDR3 DNA: TGCGCCAGCAGCTTGAATGATGGGCAGTACTTC.

This clonotype was recorded at least ten times. DNA of the CDR3: TGTGCCAGCAGTACCTCGTTTCGAGGACGCGGCCAAGAGACCCAGTACTTC. This gives the protein CASSTSFRGRGQETQYF. The chain carries TRBV27 and TRBJ2-5; no reliable D call. Per the germline V gene, CDR1 is MNHEY and CDR2 is SMNVEV (reference sequence). Trimming shortened V by 5 bases and J by 1 base, and 20 bases separated the two germline ends. This CDR3 is 17 amino acids long.

For this clonotype: A much larger clone lies a single base off, so this may be a read error. The CDR3 bases are TGTGCCAGCAGCTGGTCGGCGGGCAATACGTACAATGAGCGGTTCTTC. It is translated as CASSWSAGNTYNERFF. The chain couples TRBV11-2 to TRBJ2-1, with a possible D match to TRBD2 (5 bases). The germline gives CDR1 SGHAT, CDR2 FQNNGV. The CDR3 sequence is 16 residues long.

V is TRBV29-1 and J is TRBJ1-2; D is undetermined. The CDR3 length is 13 residues. V gave up 0 bases and J gave up 8 bases, with 13 bases separating them. Germline V lookup: CDR1 SQVTM, CDR2 ANQGSEA. The CDR3 DNA is TGCAGCGTTGAAGACACCCCGGGCAGGGGCTACACCTTC. This gives the protein CSVEDTPGRGYTF.

This clonotype was found a few times. The chain joins TRBV2 to TRBJ2-1, with TRBD2 identical over 8 bases. The junction had 7 bases not matched to a gene; V was cut back by 5 bases and J by 13 bases. The CDR3 loop spans 12 amino acids. Germline V CDR1 and CDR2: SNHLY, FYNNEI. DNA of the CDR3: TGTGCCAGCAGTCCCACCCTAGCGGGTCAGTTCTTC. It translates to CASSPTLAGQFF. The whole variable domain, filled in from reference TRBV2 and TRBJ2-1, reads EPEVTQTPSHQVTQMGQEVILRCVPISNHLYFYWYRQILGQKVEFLVSFYNNEISEKSEIFDDQFSVERPDGSNFTLKIRSTKLEDSAMYFCASSPTLAGQFFGPGTRLTVL.

The chain joins TRBV6-2 or TRBV6-3 to TRBJ1-2, with D hard to call. The CDR3 consists of 13 residues. From germline, CDR1 is MNHEY and CDR2 SVGEGT. The V gene lost 0 bases and the J gene lost 8 bases, with 10 bases spanning the gap. CDR3 protein: CASSYSEGRGYTF. In DNA form, the CDR3 reads TGTGCCAGCAGTTACTCGGAGGGAAGAGGCTACACCTTC.

V gene TRBV28 combines with J gene TRBJ2-3; 13 positions match TRBD2. Germline trimming cut 2 bases from V and 2 bases from J; bases unmatched to any gene: 7. This CDR3 region has 18 residues. Germline V CDR1 and CDR2: MDHEN, SYDVKM. CDR3 nucleotides: TGTGCCAGCAGTTTAGCGGGGGGACTAGCGGGAAACACAGATACGCAGTATTTT. Its protein product is CASSLAGGLAGNTDTQYF.

To note about this clonotype: The junction does not match germline at one end; this may be a read error. The gene calls are TRBV28 and TRBJ2-5; 7 bases align to TRBD2. CDR1 and CDR2 from the germline V gene are MDHEN and SYDVKM. The CDR3 sequence is 18 residues long. In DNA form, the CDR3 reads TGTGCCAGCAGACAAACCGGGACTTTCTCCGTTACGGGGGGTACCCGGTACTTC. This translates into CASRQTGTFSVTGGTRYF.

The chain is built from TRBV2 and TRBJ1-6; a possible D gene is TRBD1 (5 bases). Germline V gene data show CDR1 as SNHLY and CDR2 as FYNNEI. There are 13 residues in the CDR3. V was clipped by 7 bases and J by 7 bases, with 11 bases between them. The CDR3 sequence is CASKGSVNSPLHF. CDR3 nucleotide sequence: TGTGCCAGCAAGGGGTCAGTGAATTCACCCCTCCACTTT.

This clonotype has at least ten counts. V is TRBV28 and J is TRBJ2-1; D is uncertain. Per germline, CDR1 MDHEN and CDR2 SYDVKM. The CDR3 is made up of 13 amino acids. The germline V and J ends were trimmed by 4 bases and 2 bases, with 6 bases remaining between them. In nucleotides, the CDR3 is TGTGCCAGCAGTTATAGGGCCTACAATGAGCAGTTCTTC. Translation: CASSYRAYNEQFF.

On this clonotype itself: This is likely a read error, given that the CDR3 carries no conserved phenylalanine or tryptophan at its end. V and J are TRBV2 and TRBJ2-7; D gene unclear. Per germline, CDR1 SNHLY and CDR2 FYNNEI. V was clipped by 2 bases and J by 3 bases, with 11 bases between them. The CDR3 contains 14 residues. Written as DNA, the CDR3 is TGTGCCAGCAGTGAACTTCAGACGTACTACGAGCAGTACTCC. It encodes CASSELQTYYEQYS.